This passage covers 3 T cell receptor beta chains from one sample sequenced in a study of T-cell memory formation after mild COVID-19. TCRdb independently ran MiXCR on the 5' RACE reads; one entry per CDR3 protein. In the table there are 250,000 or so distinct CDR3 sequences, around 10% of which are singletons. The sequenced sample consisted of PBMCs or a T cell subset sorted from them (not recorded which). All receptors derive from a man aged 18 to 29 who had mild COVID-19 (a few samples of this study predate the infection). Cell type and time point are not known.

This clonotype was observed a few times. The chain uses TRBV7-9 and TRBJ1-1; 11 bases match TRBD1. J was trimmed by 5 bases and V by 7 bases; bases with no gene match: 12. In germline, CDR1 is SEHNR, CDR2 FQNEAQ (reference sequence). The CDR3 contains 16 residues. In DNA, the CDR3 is TGTGCCAGCACCCAATTCGGGACAGGGGGTTCGACTGAAGCTTTCTTT. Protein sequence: CASTQFGTGGSTEAFF.

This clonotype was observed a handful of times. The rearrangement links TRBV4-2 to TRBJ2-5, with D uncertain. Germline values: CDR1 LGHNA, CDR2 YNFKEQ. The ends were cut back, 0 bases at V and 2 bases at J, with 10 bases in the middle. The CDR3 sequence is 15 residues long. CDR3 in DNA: TGTGCCAGCAGCCAAGATCCCCCAGGACAAGAGACCCAGTACTTC. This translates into CASSQDPPGQETQYF.

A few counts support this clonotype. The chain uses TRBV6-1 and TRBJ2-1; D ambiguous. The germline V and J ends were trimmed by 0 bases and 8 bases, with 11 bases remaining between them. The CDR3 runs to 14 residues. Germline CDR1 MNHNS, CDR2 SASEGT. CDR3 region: CASSEALHLDEQFF. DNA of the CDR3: TGTGCCAGCAGTGAAGCGCTTCATCTGGATGAGCAGTTCTTC.